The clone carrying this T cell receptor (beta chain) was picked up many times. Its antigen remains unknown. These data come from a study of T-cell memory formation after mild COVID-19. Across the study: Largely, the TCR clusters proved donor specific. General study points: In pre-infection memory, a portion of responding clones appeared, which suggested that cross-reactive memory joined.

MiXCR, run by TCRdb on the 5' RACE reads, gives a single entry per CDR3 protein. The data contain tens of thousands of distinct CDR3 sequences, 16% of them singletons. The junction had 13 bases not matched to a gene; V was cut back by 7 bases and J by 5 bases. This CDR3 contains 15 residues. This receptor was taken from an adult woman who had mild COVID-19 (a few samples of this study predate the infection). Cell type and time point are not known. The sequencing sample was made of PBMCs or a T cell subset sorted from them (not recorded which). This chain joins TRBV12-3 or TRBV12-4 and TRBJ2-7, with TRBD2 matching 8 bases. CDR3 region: CASNIPAGLVHEQYF. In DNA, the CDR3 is TGTGCCAGCAATATCCCCGCGGGACTAGTCCACGAGCAGTACTTC.